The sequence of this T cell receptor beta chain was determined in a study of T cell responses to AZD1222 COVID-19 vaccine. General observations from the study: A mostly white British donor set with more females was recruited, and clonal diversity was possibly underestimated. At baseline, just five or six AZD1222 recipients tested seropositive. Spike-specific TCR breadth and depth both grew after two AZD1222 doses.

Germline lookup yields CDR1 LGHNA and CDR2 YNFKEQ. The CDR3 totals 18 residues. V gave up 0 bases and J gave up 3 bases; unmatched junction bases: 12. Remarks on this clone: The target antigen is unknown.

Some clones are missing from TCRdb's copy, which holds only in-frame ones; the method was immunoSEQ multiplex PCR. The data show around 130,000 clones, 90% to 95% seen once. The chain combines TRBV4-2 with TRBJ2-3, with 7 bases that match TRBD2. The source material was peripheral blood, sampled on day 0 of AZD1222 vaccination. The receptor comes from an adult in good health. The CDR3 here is CASSQDGASGDITDTQYF. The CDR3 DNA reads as TGTGCCAGCAGCCAAGATGGAGCTAGCGGAGATATTACAGATACGCAGTATTTT.